This record looks at one TCR beta chain sequence and its context. The germline gives CDR1 MNHEY, CDR2 SVGAGI. The CDR3 runs to 16 residues. V shed 2 bases and J 2 bases; nucleotides not matched to a gene: 6. This sample was included in a study of T-cell reconstitution after alpha-beta-depleted transplantation in children. It was with unique molecular identifiers that the TCRbeta library was prepared. TCRdb processed the PCR reads anew with MiXCR; each CDR3 protein has one entry. This table holds about 500,000 distinct CDR3 sequences, 32% found once. The sample was PBMCs from the stem cell graft donor, taken from the stem cell graft. This TCR derives from a human donor who donated a stem cell graft to a child with aplastic anemia. This chain connects TRBV6-5 to TRBJ2-1, with 7 bases aligning to TRBD2. The CDR3 loop is CASSYGTTSPYNEQFF. DNA of the CDR3: TGTGCCAGCAGTTACGGGACTACTTCACCCTACAATGAGCAGTTCTTC.